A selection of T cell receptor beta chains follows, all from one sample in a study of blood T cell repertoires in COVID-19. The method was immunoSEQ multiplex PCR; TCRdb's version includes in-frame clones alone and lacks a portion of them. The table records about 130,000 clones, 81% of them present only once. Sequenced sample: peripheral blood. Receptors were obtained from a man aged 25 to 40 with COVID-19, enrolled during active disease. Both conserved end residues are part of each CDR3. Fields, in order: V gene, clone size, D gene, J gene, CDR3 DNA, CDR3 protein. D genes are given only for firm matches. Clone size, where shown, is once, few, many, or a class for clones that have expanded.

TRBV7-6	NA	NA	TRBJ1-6	TGTGCCAGCAGCTTAGGGGGAAGGGGCTCCTATAATTCACCCCTCCACTTT	CASSLGGRGSYNSPLHF
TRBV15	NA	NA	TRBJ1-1	TGTGCCACCAGCAGAGAGAGAGACATTGAAGCTTTCTTT	CATSRERDIEAFF
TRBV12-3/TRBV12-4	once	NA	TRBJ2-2	TGTGCCAGCAGTCAGGAGAACACCGGGGAGCTGTTTTTT	CASSQENTGELFF
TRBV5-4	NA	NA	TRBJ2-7	TGTGCCAGCAGCTTGGATCCCACATCCTACGAGCAGTACTTC	CASSLDPTSYEQYF
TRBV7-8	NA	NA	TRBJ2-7	TGTGCCAGCAGCTTAGCGGCCGAGCAGTACTTC	CASSLAAEQYF
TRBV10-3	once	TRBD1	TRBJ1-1	TGTGCCATCAGTGAGCAGACAGGGCAGAACACTGAAGCTTTCTTT	CAISEQTGQNTEAFF
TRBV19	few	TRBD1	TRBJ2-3	TGTGCCAGTAGTATGCCCGTTGGGACAGGTGCCATAGATACGCAGTATTTT	CASSMPVGTGAIDTQYF
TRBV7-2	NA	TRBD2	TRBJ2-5	TGTGCCAGCAGCTTAGCAGGACTAGCGGGGGGGGGCGGATACCAAGAGACCCAGTACTTC	CASSLAGLAGGGGYQETQYF
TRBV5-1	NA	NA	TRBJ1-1	TGCGCCAGCAGCCCCATAGTTAACACTGAAGCTTTCTTT	CASSPIVNTEAFF
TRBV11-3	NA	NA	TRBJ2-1	TGTGCCAGCAGCTTAGAGGGCAGGTTTCAAAACAATACGGACAATGAGCAGTTCTTC	CASSLEGRFQNNTDNEQFF
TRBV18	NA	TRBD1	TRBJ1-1	TGTGCCAGCTCACCGGGACAGGGGACGAACACTGAAGCTTTCTTT	CASSPGQGTNTEAFF
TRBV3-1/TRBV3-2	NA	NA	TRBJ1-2	TGTGCCAGCAGCCAAGTAGGGGAAAACTATGGCTACACCTTC	CASSQVGENYGYTF
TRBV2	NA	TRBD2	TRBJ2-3	TGTGCCAGCAGTGAGGCCCTCCAAACTAGCGGGTTCACAAATACGCAGTATTTT	CASSEALQTSGFTNTQYF
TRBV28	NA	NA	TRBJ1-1	TGTGCCAGCAGTGAGAAGAACACTGAAGCTTTCTTT	CASSEKNTEAFF
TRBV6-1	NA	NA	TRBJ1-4	TGTGCCAGCAGTGAGGAGGTAGTCGCTGAAAAACTGTTTTTT	CASSEEVVAEKLFF
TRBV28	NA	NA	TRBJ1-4	TGTGCCAGCAGTTTAAGTGGGCTTAATGAAAAACTGTTTTTT	CASSLSGLNEKLFF
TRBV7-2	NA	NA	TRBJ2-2	TGTGCCAGCAGCTTAGCGGCAGGGAACGGGGAGCTGTTTTTT	CASSLAAGNGELFF
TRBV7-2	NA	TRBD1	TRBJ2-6	TGTGCCAGCAGCTCAACCGACAGGGGATGGATGGACGGGGCCAACGTCCTGACTTTC	CASSSTDRGWMDGANVLTF